The 24 T cell receptor beta chains in this list originate from one sample, sequenced in a study of regulatory T cells in long-lasting Graves disease. Arm-PCR of CDR3 regions and iRepertoire HTBI primers were the basis on which TCR beta libraries were built. TCRdb called the multiplex PCR reads again in MiXCR, with one record for every CDR3 protein. The table shows 200,000 to 250,000 distinct CDR3 sequences, with about 18% occurring only once. Time point in this sample: newly diagnosed GD, antithyroid drugs for less than 3 months. PBMCs were the source of the RNA used for TCR sequencing. Sequenced material: peripheral blood mononuclear cells (PBMCs), taken at new diagnosis, from a patient treated with antithyroid drugs. The receptors were gathered from a female donor with Graves disease.

This clonotype was observed many times. The chain is built from TRBV9 and TRBJ2-7; 9 bases fit TRBD2. V shed 4 bases, J shed 2 bases, and the junction held 7 bases outside the gene matches. The germline V gene has CDR1 SGDLS and CDR2 YYNGEE. The CDR3 loop spans 15 amino acids. The DNA of the CDR3 is TGTGCCAGCAGCTTCAGACTAGCGGAACCCTACGAGCAGTACTTC. Its protein is CASSFRLAEPYEQYF.

This clonotype was found many times. The chain has TRBV19 and TRBJ2-2; perhaps TRBD1 as D (6 bases). From germline, CDR1 is LNHDA and CDR2 SQIVND (reference sequence). CDR3 length: 14 amino acids. Trimming cost V 7 bases and J 1 base, with 10 bases left between them. This CDR3 reads CASKEDRNTGELFF. The CDR3 coding sequence is TGTGCCAGTAAAGAGGACAGGAACACCGGGGAGCTGTTTTTT.

This clonotype was observed many times. J is TRBJ2-1 and V is TRBV12-3 or TRBV12-4; 10 bases align to TRBD2. The CDR3 length is 16 residues. The V segment lost 5 bases and the J segment 5 bases; nucleotides outside the gene matches: 9. The CDR3 DNA reads TGTGCCAGCAGTCCTTTCGGACTAGCGGAAGACAATGAGCAGTTCTTC. Its translation is CASSPFGLAEDNEQFF.

The table lists this clonotype with many counts. The chain recombines TRBV28 with TRBJ1-1, with D perhaps matching TRBD1 (5 bases). The CDR3 totals 13 residues. The germline gives CDR1 MDHEN, CDR2 SYDVKM. Trimming removed 5 bases from V and 6 bases from J, with 13 bases in between. The CDR3 region is CASSPDSISEAFF. The CDR3, as DNA: TGTGCCAGCAGTCCCGACAGTATTTCTGAAGCTTTCTTT.

The J gene is TRBJ1-2, the V gene TRBV5-5; D is unresolved. With 5 bases removed from V and 2 bases from J, the gap between germline ends came to 16 bases. The CDR3 extends over 15 amino acids. Germline lookup yields CDR1 SGHKS and CDR2 YYEKEE (reference sequence). CDR3 DNA sequence: TGTGCCAGCAGATGGGAATGGGGTAGCAACTATGGCTACACCTTC. It codes for CASRWEWGSNYGYTF. Full variable domain (outside the CDR3, taken from reference TRBV5-5 and TRBJ1-2): DAGVTQSPTHLIKTRGQQVTLRCSPISGHKSVSWYQQVLGQGPQFIFQYYEKEERGRGNFPDRFSARQFPNYSSELNVNALLLGDSALYLCASRWEWGSNYGYTFGSGTRLTVV.

This clonotype came up a few times. It may be a read error: a sequence one base away is much more abundant. The V gene is TRBV12-3 or TRBV12-4, the J gene TRBJ2-5; TRBD2 agrees at 7 bases. This CDR3 is 12 amino acids long. CDR3: CASRGGGETQHF. The CDR3 coding sequence is TGTGCCAGCAGGGGGGGAGGGGAGACCCAGCACTTC.

This clonotype is categorized as medium-sized. V and J are TRBV30 and TRBJ1-5; the D gene is possibly TRBD1 (5 bases). This CDR3 is built from 14 residues. Germline V gene lookup returns CDR1 GTSNPN and CDR2 SVGIG (reference sequence). V was cut by 3 bases and J by 4 bases, with 13 bases left in between. The CDR3 loop reads CAWSAPTENQPQHF. CDR3 in DNA: TGTGCCTGGAGCGCACCGACAGAGAATCAGCCCCAGCATTTT.

V and J are TRBV7-2 and TRBJ2-7; 7 nucleotides agree with TRBD2. This CDR3 region has 15 residues. V was clipped by 2 bases and J by 4 bases; unmatched bases: 8. Germline V lookup: CDR1 SGHTA, CDR2 FQGNSA. The CDR3 loop is CASSLSPLAEYEQYF. The DNA of the CDR3 is TGTGCCAGCAGCTTATCCCCCCTAGCGGAGTACGAGCAGTACTTC.

This clonotype has just a few counts. This sequence may be a read error, since a much larger clone differs from it by one base. The rearrangement links TRBV5-1 to TRBJ1-1; possible D gene TRBD1, 5 bases. This CDR3 comprises 16 residues. Germline CDR1 reads SGHRS; CDR2 reads YFSETQ. CDR3 nucleotides: TGCGCCAGCAGCTTGGGGGCAGGGTTGGAGTCTCCGGCGGCTTCCTTT. This translates into CASSLGAGLESPAASF.

The CDR3 loop reads CASSIQGLVYGYTF. The CDR3, as DNA: TGTGCCAGTAGTATTCAGGGGTTGGTTTATGGCTACACCTTC. The rearrangement links TRBV19 to TRBJ1-2; a weak D match, TRBD1 (6 bases). This CDR3 has 14 amino acids. Per the germline V gene, CDR1 is LNHDA and CDR2 is SQIVND (reference sequence). V lost 3 bases and J lost 5, with 13 bases in between.

There are many counts of this clonotype. The chain joins TRBV12-3 or TRBV12-4 to TRBJ1-5, with TRBD1 as a possible D gene (5 bases). With 6 bases removed from V and 3 bases from J, the gap between germline ends came to 15 bases. The CDR3 totals 15 residues. CDR3 loop: CASRTTDSINQPQHF. DNA for the CDR3: TGTGCCAGCAGAACAACTGACAGTATCAATCAGCCCCAGCATTTT.

This clonotype was detected a few times. A much more abundant neighbour one base away suggests this may be a read error. V gene TRBV2 combines with J gene TRBJ2-1; no definite D call. CDR1 is SNHLY, CDR2 FYNNEI, per germline. CDR3 length: 12 residues. CDR3 loop: CAGSDPVLKQFF. CDR3 in DNA: TGTGCCGGCAGTGACCCGGTTCTGAAGCAGTTCTTC.

This clonotype was observed at least ten times. The chain has TRBV29-1 and TRBJ2-2; 10 bases fit TRBD2. The CDR3 totals 14 residues. Germline V gene lookup returns CDR1 SQVTM and CDR2 ANQGSEA. J was trimmed by 0 bases and V by 8 bases; bases with no gene match: 3. CDR3 sequence reads: CSISGRANTGELFF. The CDR3 DNA follows: TGCAGCATCAGCGGGAGGGCGAACACCGGGGAGCTGTTTTTT.

This clonotype turned up a few times. A read error may account for a junction end that differs from germline. The genes are TRBV7-2 and TRBJ2-4; the match to TRBD1 covers 9 bases. CDR1 is SGHTA and CDR2 is FQGNSA in the germline V gene. The CDR3 loop spans 14 amino acids. The CDR3 region is CASSLGQGGNIRYF. CDR3 DNA sequence: TGTGCCAGCAGCTTAGGACAGGGGGGTAACATTCGGTACTTC.

This clonotype was picked up many times. J is TRBJ1-1 and V is TRBV10-3, with D perhaps matching TRBD1 (5 bases). V lost 0 bases and J lost 6, with 11 bases in between. In germline, CDR1 is ENHRY, CDR2 SYGVKD. The CDR3 is 14 residues long. CDR3 region: CAISESQGRAEAFF. CDR3 sequence (DNA): TGTGCCATCAGTGAGTCGCAGGGTCGCGCTGAAGCTTTCTTT.

In this sample, this clonotype turned up many times. The genes are TRBV11-2 and TRBJ2-1; D might be TRBD1 or TRBD2, each matching 5 bases. Trimming removed 1 base at V and 7 bases at J, with 14 bases between. The CDR3 has 15 amino acids. Per germline, CDR1 SGHAT and CDR2 FQNNGV. Written as DNA, the CDR3 is TGTGCCAGCAGCTTAGTACTCGGGACCACAAATGAGCAGTTCTTC. It encodes CASSLVLGTTNEQFF.

In the case of this clonotype: A much larger clonotype is one base distant, so this may be a read error. This chain links TRBV6-4 with TRBJ2-3; D uncertain. With 3 bases removed from V and 1 base from J, the gap between germline ends came to 8 bases. Germline-derived CDR1 and CDR2 are MRHNA and SNTAGT. The CDR3 is 14 amino acids. CDR3 residues: CASSEPGGTDTQYF. The DNA of the CDR3 is TGTGCCAGCAGTGAACCTGGGGGCACAGATACGCAGTATTTT.

This clonotype was observed a single time. A much larger clone is a single base away; this may be a read error. The V and J genes are TRBV5-4 and TRBJ2-3, with D unresolved. CDR1 is SGHNT, CDR2 YYREEE, per germline (reference sequence). The CDR3 covers 15 residues. V lost 0 bases, J lost 1 base, and 9 bases lay in between. In DNA form, the CDR3 reads TGTGCCAGCAGCTTGGACCCAGCTCGCACAGATACGCAGTATTTT. It encodes CASSLDPARTDTQYF.

On this clonotype itself: A read error likely explains this, since a far larger clone differs by one base. The chain uses TRBV2 and TRBJ2-7; no firm D call. The CDR3 loop spans 13 amino acids. Germline CDR1 reads SNHLY; CDR2 reads FYNNEI. The DNA of the CDR3 is TGTGCCACCAGTGACGGCAGTGCCTACGAGCAGTACTTC. Translated: CATSDGSAYEQYF.

This clonotype was seen many times. The rearrangement uses TRBV18 and TRBJ2-1; 8 bases line up with TRBD1. CDR3 length: 14 amino acids. The V segment lost 0 bases and the J segment 7 bases; nucleotides outside the gene matches: 2. Germline CDR1 KGHSH, CDR2 LQKENI. The CDR3 here is CASSPPQGANEQFF. The CDR3 nucleotides are TGTGCCAGCTCACCACCGCAGGGGGCAAATGAGCAGTTCTTC.

This clonotype was observed at least ten times. The chain uses TRBV20-1 and TRBJ2-3; 9 bases match TRBD2. The V gene's germline CDR1 is DFQATT and CDR2 SNEGSKA (reference sequence). After removal of 6 bases from V and 4 bases from J, the junction contained 5 bases not matched to a gene. The length of the CDR3 is 13 residues. CDR3 residues: CSANLAGSDTQYF. In nucleotides, the CDR3 is TGCAGTGCCAACCTAGCGGGATCAGATACGCAGTATTTT.

The chain recombines TRBV18 with TRBJ1-1, with D possibly TRBD1 on 5 matching bases. CDR3 length: 14 residues. V was shortened by 6 bases and J by 2 bases, with 13 bases between the two germline ends. Germline CDR1 reads KGHSH; CDR2 reads LQKENI. The CDR3 spells CASSIDRSNTEAFF. The CDR3 DNA follows: TGTGCCAGCTCTATCGACAGATCCAACACTGAAGCTTTCTTT. Full variable domain (outside the CDR3, taken from reference TRBV18 and TRBJ1-1): NAGVMQNPRHLVRRRGQEARLRCSPMKGHSHVYWYRQLPEEGLKFMVYLQKENIIDESGMPKERFSAEFPKEGPSILRIQQVVRGDSAAYFCASSIDRSNTEAFFGQGTRLTVV.

About this clonotype itself: This may be a read error, as it is one base from a much larger clone. The chain links TRBV5-6 to TRBJ2-5, with D tentatively TRBD2 (5 bases). CDR1 SGHDT and CDR2 YYEEEE come from the germline V gene. Trimming removed 4 bases from V and 11 bases from J, with 21 bases in between. CDR3 length: 14 amino acids. CDR3 sequence: CASSPTDFYNEQYF. The CDR3, as DNA: TGTGCCAGCAGCCCGACGGACTTTTACAATGAGCAGTACTTC.

The chain is built from TRBV18 and TRBJ1-5; 8 nucleotides line up with TRBD1. This CDR3 spans 15 amino acids. The germline V gene encodes CDR1 KGHSH and CDR2 LQKENI. V was clipped by 3 bases and J by 1 base; unmatched bases: 2. CDR3 amino acids: CASSPDRGSNQPQHF. The CDR3 bases are TGTGCCAGCTCACCTGACAGGGGAAGCAATCAGCCCCAGCATTTT.